This T cell receptor (beta chain) was captured in a study of shared clonotypes between healthy human individuals (TCRdb year 2020). Regarding the study in general: The cohort comprised a couple of women and a few men aged 18 to 49 years. Per donor, three plates each were used for CD4 naive and CD4 memory, two for CD8 naive, and one for CD8 memory. To estimate repertoire size and how much clonotypes are shared between individuals, the study performed deep sequencing of blood TCR repertoires from a few healthy adults. Libraries were prepared and TCR repertoires were sequenced by different laboratories using diverse techniques, in order to increase sequencing depth and limit assay-specific biases. Per donor, leukapheresis produced somewhere between about 0.9 and 9.5 billion PBMCs.

The donors were healthy, HIV-negative adults who had no recently reported acute infections or vaccinations. Every donor was a Caucasian adult living in Nashville, Tennessee, USA. CD4+ T cells were enriched by magnetic negative selection, after which naive cells were positively selected on CD45RA and the negative fraction was taken as the memory subset. Blood was obtained by leukapheresis, after which PBMCs were separated by Ficoll-Histopaque density gradient centrifugation and cryopreserved in liquid nitrogen vapor phase. Analytical flow cytometry was used to check the purity and quantity of every magnetically sorted T cell population. Genomic DNA was isolated from every sorted fraction and measured by UV absorbance on a Nanodrop 2000c. The germline V gene provides CDR1 MDHEN and CDR2 SYDVKM. Trimming removed 6 bases from V and 4 bases from J, leaving 10 bases between the germline ends. The CDR3 runs 12 residues from the cysteine to the phenylalanine. Only the CDR3 DNA is retained, 36 bases long and in frame from the first base.

TCR CDR3 regions were amplified from genomic DNA by multiplex PCR using the deep immunoSEQ assay. Genomic DNA extracted from each cell subset was distributed evenly over all wells of several immunoSEQ 96-well plates, and each plate served as one replicate. For sorted subsets, approximately 190 ng of genomic DNA, equivalent to 25,000 to 35,000 T cell genomes, went into each replicate PCR. Purified libraries were quantified with a Qubit 3.0 fluorometer, sized on a Bioanalyzer 2100, and re-quantified with the KAPA Library Quantification kit. Every immunoSEQ 96-well plate was sequenced on a dedicated single-read 150-cycle Illumina NextSeq 550 flow cell. In the original analysis: Because the immunoSEQ output included only junctional sequences and no quality scores, the filtering could not be the same as the filtering used for full-length reads. To assign V/J genes and CDR3, sequences were annotated against IMGT germline references using PyIR, a Python wrapper for IgBLAST v1.9. Reads with weak V/J assignments (E-value above 1e-6), missing CDR3, stop codons, out-of-frame junctions, or ambiguous translated residues were removed. V3J clonotypes were defined as sequences sharing the same inferred V gene, J gene, and CDR3 amino acid sequence. To compute the percentage overlap between repertoires, the number of shared unique clonotypes was divided by the size of the smaller repertoire. Richness of each repertoire was evaluated using RTK rarefaction, the Chao1 estimator, and Recon v2.1 estimates of unobserved clonotypes. Generation probabilities for all TCRbeta clonotypes obtained by the gDNA method from a handful of donors were computed using OLGA. Not all clones reach the TCRdb copy of this immuneACCESS table, which keeps in-frame sequences only. Checked studies attribute under half of the gap to unresolved V genes and leave the rest unexplained. V and J calls plus clone size are reproduced from that table; the DNA served to infer D and trimming. This sample has roughly 1.4 million clones in its table, and approximately 98.5% of those were observed once. The top ten clones comprise 0.36% of the sample.

General findings and caveats noted by the study authors: Estimated clonotype richness was generally larger for naive than for memory subsets. Across four donors, about 5.2% of naive CD4, around 3.3% of naive CD8, 2% to 2.5% of memory CD4, and approximately 0.4% of memory CD8 clonotypes were shared. Based on pairwise subsampling, the degree of clonotype sharing among donors was expected to be affected by sequencing depth. The small number of donors limited the genetic and exposure-history diversity represented. Compared with non-shared clonotypes, clonotypes shared by all four sorted-subset donors had higher generation probabilities. Sampling was restricted to blood, and TCR repertoires in tissue are likely to differ from TCR repertoires in blood. Even with the large sequencing depth, rarefaction of the sorted-subset datasets indicated that sequencing was incomplete.

Details on this clone: This clone's antigen is unknown. No base quality values were provided; no much bigger clone lies one nucleotide off.

This chain is built from TRBV28 and TRBJ2-7; the D gene is perhaps TRBD2, from 5 matching bases. The sample taken for sequencing was naive CD4+ T cells sorted from blood. The cell subset or site label here, explained by the study, means: CD45RA+ positively selected. This receptor was taken from a man under 40 in good health. The CDR3 region reads CASRLGGYEQYF. The nucleotides read TGTGCCAGCAGACTAGGCGGGTACGAGCAGTACTTC.